This T cell receptor (beta chain) was sequenced for a study of T cells in Graves' hyperthyroidism and ophthalmopathy. The wider study: Peripheral blood sampling occurred at initial diagnosis, before any treatment.

V lost 4 bases, J lost 10 bases, and 6 bases stayed unmatched. Germline V lookup: CDR1 MDHEN, CDR2 SYDVKM. The CDR3 contains 13 residues. This clonotype was detected only a few times. Amplified TCR beta CDR3 regions derived from RNA transcripts. HTBI primers were the set used in a first-round RT-PCR of the TCR CDR3. TCRdb re-called the multiplex PCR reads through MiXCR, storing one row per CDR3 protein. The repertoire holds some 440,000 distinct CDR3 sequences, with 15% to 18% as singletons. The V gene is TRBV28, the J gene TRBJ1-4, with TRBD1 identical over 7 bases. Sequencing was done on a sample of blood. The source of this sequence is a woman between 18 and 30 years old with Graves' hyperthyroidism. The CDR3 sequence is CASSSPGQLKLFF. CDR3 nucleotides: TGTGCCAGCAGTTCACCGGGACAGCTAAAACTGTTTTTT.